A selection of T cell receptor beta chains follows, all from one sample in a study of blood T cell repertoires in COVID-19. Some clones are missing from TCRdb's copy, which holds only in-frame ones; the method was immunoSEQ multiplex PCR. The repertoire has about 55,000 clones, around 83% of them found once; the top ten carry under 2%. Sequenced material: peripheral blood. Receptors were obtained from a woman aged 55-70 years with acute or convalescent COVID-19. Each CDR3 is given without its conserved first and last residue. D genes are given only for firm matches.

>.|TRBV25-1
ASRPTGWETEAF
>.|TRBV5-1
ASSTNQGPGELF
>.|TRBV5-6
ASSLAGVDEQY
>.|TRBV4-1
ASSQEGRVDYNEQF
>.|TRBV5-8
ASSFNQAGQPQH
>.|TRBV2
ASSDNPTNEKLF
>.|TRBV13
ASSPPAAAWHEQF
>.|TRBV5-6
ASRPGGGDAKNIQY
>.|TRBV3-1/TRBV3-2
ASSNSVNTEAF
>.|TRBV21-1
ASSFGVRRHNQPQH
>.|TRBV7-7
ASSLSVFGTLNYEQY
>TRBD1|TRBV11-2
ASSSSRQGAYEQY
>.|TRBV12-3/TRBV12-4
ASGGNDGYT
>TRBD1|TRBV15
ATSRDRGLGEKLF
>TRBD1|TRBV18
ASSPSRDRGGASPLH
>.|TRBV12-1
AHTWRENYEQY
>TRBD2|TRBV5-6
ASSLGRLAGMGY
>.|TRBV19
ASSISAWTANYEQY
>TRBD1|TRBV28
ASSLLQGSYEQY
>.|TRBV4-1
ASSQAARVGYEQY
>TRBD2|TRBV18
ASSPTSGGTSNEQF
>TRBD2|TRBV6-5
ASRGTSGGQETQY
>.|TRBV3-1/TRBV3-2
ASSTSSGVLNTEAF
>TRBD2|TRBV28
ASSSGTSVVQQY
>TRBD1|TRBV6-5
ASHKTGDRYEQY